The 26 T cell receptor beta chains listed next were all sequenced from one sample in a study of blood T cell repertoires in COVID-19. Libraries were prepared by immunoSEQ multiplex PCR; TCRdb keeps only in-frame clonotypes and omits some of them. The sample comprises roughly 400,000 clones, roughly 86% of which are singletons, and 2% to 2.5% rests with the top ten. Sequenced sample: peripheral blood. The receptors originated from an older woman with COVID-19, enrolled during active disease.

This chain joins TRBV10-3 and TRBJ2-1, with 7 bases identical to TRBD2. V dropped 6 bases and J dropped 5; count of bases not matched to a gene: 4. Germline CDR1 ENHRY, CDR2 SYGVKD. This CDR3 is 13 amino acids long. The CDR3 here is CAISRDYDNEQFF. The CDR3 DNA follows: TGTGCCATCAGCCGGGACTACGACAATGAGCAGTTCTTC.

This clone occurred once. The chain has TRBV19 and TRBJ2-7; TRBD2 aligns across 11 bases. Losses at the gene ends were 1 base for V and 0 bases for J; bases not matched to a gene: 5. The CDR3 runs to 17 residues. Germline V gene lookup returns CDR1 LNHDA and CDR2 SQIVND (reference sequence). CDR3 region: CASSIVTTSGASYEQYF. The CDR3 nucleotides are TGTGCCAGTAGTATAGTTACGACTAGCGGGGCCTCCTACGAGCAGTACTTC. Looking up the rest from reference TRBV19 and TRBJ2-7 gives the full variable domain: DGGITQSPKYLFRKEGQNVTLSCEQNLNHDAMYWYRQDPGQGLRLIYYSQIVNDFQKGDIAEGYSVSREKKESFPLTVTSAQKNPTAFYLCASSIVTTSGASYEQYFGPGTRLTVT.

The V and J genes are TRBV5-4 and TRBJ2-3; unclear D gene. From germline, CDR1 is SGHNT and CDR2 YYREEE (reference sequence). The V end was cut by 0 bases, the J end by 2 bases, with 7 bases between. The CDR3 runs 14 residues. DNA for the CDR3: TGTGCCAGCAGCTTGGACTTCTCCACAGATACGCAGTATTTT. Residues: CASSLDFSTDTQYF.

This clone was detected a few times. The chain recombines TRBV27 with TRBJ1-1, with a tentative D call TRBD1 (6 bases). This CDR3 has 17 residues. Germline-derived CDR1 and CDR2 are MNHEY and SMNVEV (reference sequence). Trimming took 0 bases from V and 3 from J, leaving 17 bases between them. CDR3 coding DNA: TGTGCCAGCAGTTTATCGCTCGCTAGGGGGTTCTACACTGAAGCTTTCTTT. Its translation is CASSLSLARGFYTEAFF.

This clone was recorded a few times. The chain links TRBV6-6 to TRBJ1-4; D is ambiguous. Germline CDR1 and CDR2: MNHNY and SVGAGI (reference sequence). Trimming stripped 4 bases from V and 8 bases from J, with 8 bases between. The CDR3 totals 12 residues. The DNA for the CDR3 is TGTGCCAGCAGTTTAACTGCCGAAAAACTGTTTTTT. It is translated as CASSLTAEKLFF.

The rearrangement links TRBV2 to TRBJ1-2, with D possibly matching TRBD1 (5 bases). The germline gives CDR1 SNHLY, CDR2 FYNNEI. V gave up 9 bases and J gave up 4 bases, with 9 bases separating them. This CDR3 region has 11 residues. CDR3: CASLRGYGYTF. For the CDR3, the DNA is TGTGCCAGTCTTAGGGGCTATGGCTACACCTTC.

This rearrangement joins TRBV5-1 to TRBJ2-7; 8 bases fit TRBD2. Per germline, CDR1 SGHRS and CDR2 YFSETQ. The trim removed 2 bases at V and 2 bases at J, leaving 6 bases unmatched. The CDR3 runs 15 residues. This CDR3 reads CASSLRAGATYEQYF. CDR3 nucleotide sequence: TGCGCCAGCAGCTTAAGAGCGGGGGCTACCTACGAGCAGTACTTC.

The chain links TRBV15 to TRBJ1-4; D call uncertain. The germline V gene encodes CDR1 LNHNV and CDR2 YYDKDF (reference sequence). This CDR3 is built from 13 residues. With 1 base removed from V and 5 bases from J, the gap between germline ends came to 5 bases. CDR3 loop: CATSRGGNEKLFF. CDR3 DNA sequence: TGTGCCACCAGCAGAGGAGGGAATGAAAAACTGTTTTTT.

The J gene is TRBJ1-2, the V gene TRBV2; TRBD1 might be the D (5 bases). CDR3 length: 14 residues. Trimming cost V 3 bases and J 7 bases, with 15 bases left between them. CDR1 and CDR2 from the germline V gene are SNHLY and FYNNEI. In DNA form, the CDR3 reads TGTGCCAGCAGTGACAGGGTGCGGCTCGGTGGCTACACCTTC. It translates to CASSDRVRLGGYTF.

This chain uses TRBV7-2 with TRBJ1-2, with TRBD1 as a possible D gene (6 bases). CDR1 is SGHTA and CDR2 is FQGNSA in the germline V gene. V was trimmed by 5 bases and J by 2 bases, leaving 15 bases between them. This CDR3 is 15 amino acids long. The CDR3 reads CASSPLGRGNYGYTF. The CDR3 bases are TGTGCCAGCAGCCCGTTGGGCAGGGGAAACTATGGCTACACCTTC.

This chain links TRBV5-1 with TRBJ2-1; 8 bases line up with TRBD1. Germline lookup yields CDR1 SGHRS and CDR2 YFSETQ. V lost 0 bases, J lost 7 bases, and 3 bases stayed unmatched. This CDR3 contains 14 residues. This CDR3 is CASSLGGQGNEQFF. DNA for the CDR3: TGCGCCAGCAGCTTGGGTGGACAGGGAAATGAGCAGTTCTTC.

This sequence joins TRBV19 and TRBJ2-3; no reliable D call. CDR1 is LNHDA, CDR2 SQIVND, per germline (reference sequence). The CDR3 has 13 amino acids. V shed 3 bases and J shed 0 bases, with 4 bases lying between them. CDR3 nucleotides: TGTGCCAGTAGTATGGCTAGCACAGATACGCAGTATTTT. This codes for CASSMASTDTQYF.

The V gene is TRBV29-1, the J gene TRBJ1-1, with 7 bases fitting TRBD1. CDR1 and CDR2 (germline): SQVTM, ANQGSEA. The CDR3 extends over 15 amino acids. V dropped 5 bases and J dropped 3; count of bases not matched to a gene: 12. The CDR3 nucleotides read TGCAGCGTTCGAGTCGGGGACAGAGTTTACACTGAAGCTTTCTTT. It codes for CSVRVGDRVYTEAFF.

A remark on this clone: Germline and junction disagree at one end, which may indicate a read error. This sequence joins TRBV28 and TRBJ1-4; possibly TRBD1 for D (5 bases). The CDR3 consists of 13 residues. Germline lookup yields CDR1 MDHEN and CDR2 SYDVKM. The DNA for the CDR3 is TGTGCCAGCAGTTTAAATCAACCCGCGGGACCTCTTTTT. Amino acid sequence: CASSLNQPAGPLF.

The V call is TRBV6-5, the J call TRBJ1-3; 8 bases align to TRBD1. The CDR3 sequence is 13 residues long. V was pared by 8 bases and J by 3 bases, with 3 bases of the junction left unmatched. Germline assignment: CDR1 MNHEY and CDR2 SVGAGI. CDR3 nucleotide sequence: TGTGCCAGCGGGACAGGACATGGAAACACCATATATTTT. Translating gives CASGTGHGNTIYF.

This chain connects TRBV5-8 to TRBJ1-4, with a tentative D call TRBD1 (6 bases). The CDR3 sequence is 15 residues long. CDR1 and CDR2 (germline): SGHTS, YDEGEE. Between the trimmed V and J ends, which lost 5 bases and 4 bases, there was a span of 15 bases. DNA for the CDR3: TGTGCCAGCAGTCTACCGGGACACCTTAATGAAAAACTGTTTTTT. Protein sequence: CASSLPGHLNEKLFF. Based on the CDR3 plus reference TRBV5-8 and TRBJ1-4, the full variable domain is EAGVTQSPTHLIKTRGQQATLRCSPISGHTSVYWYQQALGLGLQFLLWYDEGEERNRGNFPPRFSGRQFPNYSSELNVNALELEDSALYLCASSLPGHLNEKLFFGSGTQLSVL.

This clone occurred once. J is TRBJ2-7 and V is TRBV12-5; D perhaps matches TRBD2 (7 bases). Germline CDR1 LGHNT, CDR2 FRNRAP. CDR3 length: 13 residues. Trimming removed 5 bases from V and 4 bases from J, with 12 bases in between. The DNA of the CDR3 is TGTGCTAGTGGTCGGGGGGCAACGTACGAGCAGTACTTC. This gives the protein CASGRGATYEQYF.

The J gene is TRBJ1-1, the V gene TRBV11-2, with TRBD1 as a possible D gene (5 bases). Trimming left V 3 bases short and J 1 base short, with 12 bases between. Germline CDR1 is SGHAT and CDR2 is FQNNGV. The CDR3 runs 15 residues. CDR3 residues: CASSLTDSPNTEAFF. The CDR3 region has the DNA TGTGCCAGCAGCTTGACCGACAGCCCGAACACTGAAGCTTTCTTT.

This sequence joins TRBV2 and TRBJ2-5, with 8 bases aligning to TRBD1. Germline-derived CDR1 and CDR2 are SNHLY and FYNNEI. Germline trimming cut 6 bases from V and 3 bases from J; bases unmatched to any gene: 15. CDR3 length: 17 residues. The CDR3 here is CASRKDRAPRNKETQYF. The DNA for the CDR3 is TGTGCCAGCAGGAAGGACAGGGCCCCTCGGAACAAAGAGACCCAGTACTTC.

This rearrangement joins TRBV18 to TRBJ2-7; no clear D. The CDR3 runs to 14 residues. Trimming cost V 6 bases and J 6 bases, with 18 bases left between them. Germline values: CDR1 KGHSH, CDR2 LQKENI. The CDR3 sequence is CASSPDQSSAEQYF. The CDR3 DNA reads TGTGCCAGCTCTCCCGACCAGTCAAGCGCCGAGCAGTACTTC.

This rearrangement joins TRBV7-2 to TRBJ2-2, with D tentatively TRBD1 (6 bases). CDR3 length: 14 residues. Germline V gene data show CDR1 as SGHTA and CDR2 as FQGNSA. V lost 5 bases and J lost 4, with 11 bases in between. The CDR3 DNA follows: TGTGCCAGCAGCACCGGGACAACCACCGGGGAGCTGTTTTTT. It yields the protein CASSTGTTTGELFF.

This chain connects TRBV5-4 to TRBJ1-2; 10 bases align to TRBD1. This CDR3 is 15 amino acids long. Germline loops: CDR1 SGHNT, CDR2 YYREEE (reference sequence). The ends lost 5 bases at V and 5 bases at J; junction bases unmatched: 9. The CDR3 sequence: CASRSPGTGDYGYTF. For the CDR3, the DNA is TGTGCCAGCAGAAGTCCCGGGACAGGGGATTATGGCTACACCTTC.

The V gene is TRBV5-6, the J gene TRBJ2-1; 8 positions agree with TRBD2. The germline CDR1 and CDR2 sequences are SGHDT and YYEEEE. There are 15 residues in the CDR3. V shed 4 bases and J 8 bases; nucleotides not matched to a gene: 11. DNA of the CDR3: TGTGCCAGCAGCCGCGCACGCGGGGGGCGGTATGAGCAGTTCTTC. Translation: CASSRARGGRYEQFF.

V and J are TRBV29-1 and TRBJ2-7; 7 bases match TRBD1. This CDR3 spans 16 amino acids. Looked up from germline, CDR1 is SQVTM and CDR2 is ANQGSEA. V shed 2 bases and J 2 bases; nucleotides not matched to a gene: 12. CDR3 sequence reads: CSVETPDRIDTYEQYF. Written as DNA, the CDR3 is TGCAGCGTTGAAACACCGGACAGGATCGACACCTACGAGCAGTACTTC.

The chain joins TRBV27 to TRBJ1-1, with a weak D call TRBD1 (5 bases). Trimming shortened V by 0 bases and J by 0 bases, and 8 bases separated the two germline ends. Germline CDR1 and CDR2: MNHEY and SMNVEV (reference sequence). CDR3 length: 15 residues. As DNA, the CDR3 is TGTGCCAGCAGTTTATCAACGGACATGAACACTGAAGCTTTCTTT. Translated, it gives CASSLSTDMNTEAFF.

V is TRBV6-1 and J is TRBJ1-2, with 8 nucleotides matching TRBD1. V trimming: 2 bases; J trimming: 8 bases; junction bases outside the gene matches: 7. This CDR3 has 14 residues. Germline-derived CDR1 and CDR2 are MNHNS and SASEGT. The CDR3 loop is CASSEQTGALGYTF. The CDR3 region has the DNA TGTGCCAGCAGTGAACAGACAGGGGCGCTGGGCTACACCTTC.